This record covers a single TCR beta chain. As originally analysed: Amplification from reference gene primers served as the basis for estimated nucleated cell counts. Assay used: immunoSEQ multiplex PCR; TCRdb lists only in-frame clones, some missing. V and J calls and clone size are those listed in that table; D and trimming were worked out from the DNA. This sample has some 89,000 clones, with approximately 90% found just once. Germline trimming cut 8 bases from V and 8 bases from J; bases unmatched to any gene: 5. The germline gives CDR1 WSHSY, CDR2 SAAADI. The CDR3 is 12 residues long. This entry is derived from a study of blood T cell repertoires in COVID-19. Study-level information: From the United States, Italy and Spain came samples of acute and convalescent COVID-19.

This TCR was recovered from a man aged 50 to 60 with acute or convalescent COVID-19. The sequencing sample was made of peripheral blood. The V gene is TRBV10-2, the J gene TRBJ2-1, with 8 bases aligning to TRBD1. The CDR3 protein is CASSLTGDEQFF. The CDR3 DNA reads TGCGCCAGCTCCCTGACAGGGGATGAGCAGTTCTTC.